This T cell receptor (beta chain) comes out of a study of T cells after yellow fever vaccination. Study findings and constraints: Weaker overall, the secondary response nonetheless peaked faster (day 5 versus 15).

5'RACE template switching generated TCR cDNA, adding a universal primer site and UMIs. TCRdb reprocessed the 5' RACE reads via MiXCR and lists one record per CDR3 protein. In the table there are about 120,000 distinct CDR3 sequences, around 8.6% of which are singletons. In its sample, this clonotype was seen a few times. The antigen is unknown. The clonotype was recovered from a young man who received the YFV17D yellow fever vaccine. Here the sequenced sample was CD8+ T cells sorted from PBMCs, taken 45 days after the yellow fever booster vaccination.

The CDR3 DNA reads as TGCAGCGCCGGGGAGGGGGCCGGTGAAGCTTTCTTT. This translates into CSAGEGAGEAFF. This chain connects TRBV29-1 to TRBJ1-1, with 7 bases identical to TRBD1. The CDR3 contains 12 residues. V dropped 7 bases and J dropped 7; count of bases not matched to a gene: 9. Per the germline V gene, CDR1 is SQVTM and CDR2 is ANQGSEA. The entire variable domain, with the rest obtained from reference TRBV29-1 and TRBJ1-1, is as follows: SAVISQKPSRDICQRGTSLTIQCQVDSQVTMMFWYRQQPGQSLTLIATANQGSEATYESGFVIDKFPISRPNLTFSTLTVSNMSPEDSSIYLCSAGEGAGEAFFGQGTRLTVV.